The 29 T cell receptor beta chains below come from one sample, sequenced in a study of identical twins. TCRdb re-derived calls from the 5' RACE reads in MiXCR, one entry per CDR3 protein. The sample records approximately 1.8 million distinct CDR3 sequences, about 32% being singletons. The sequencing sample was made of cord blood. These receptor sequences come from a newborn girl in good health.

CDR3 in DNA: TGCAGTGCTAGTCTACCACAACGGGACGGGGAGCTGTTTTTT. Amino acid sequence: CSASLPQRDGELFF. The V and J genes are TRBV20-1 and TRBJ2-2, with D possibly being TRBD2 (5 bases). CDR1 is DFQATT and CDR2 is SNEGSKA in the germline V gene (reference sequence). The CDR3 extends over 14 amino acids. Trimming removed 3 bases from V and 7 bases from J, with 15 bases in between.

Concerning this clonotype: A much larger clone lies one base from this, so it may be a read error. The chain recombines TRBV28 with TRBJ1-6, with D perhaps matching TRBD1 (6 bases). Looked up from germline, CDR1 is MDHEN and CDR2 is SYDVKM. This CDR3 is built from 14 residues. The ends were cut back, 3 bases at V and 7 bases at J, with 10 bases in the middle. The CDR3 nucleotides read TGTGCCAGCAGTTTTGCCAGGGGAAATTCACCCCTCCACTTT. It translates to CASSFARGNSPLHF.

The chain uses TRBV5-4 and TRBJ1-3; the D gene is possibly TRBD1 (5 bases). The CDR3 spans 15 residues. V was trimmed by 3 bases and J by 0 bases, leaving 10 bases between them. The germline CDR1 and CDR2 sequences are SGHNT and YYREEE (reference sequence). In DNA form, the CDR3 reads TGTGCCAGCAGCTCAGGACACTCCTCTGGAAACACCATATATTTT. Amino acid sequence: CASSSGHSSGNTIYF.

The chain recombines TRBV5-6 with TRBJ2-1, with D unclear. The germline CDR1 and CDR2 sequences are SGHDT and YYEEEE. CDR3 length: 16 amino acids. The germline V and J ends were trimmed by 1 base and 0 bases, with 11 bases remaining between them. In DNA, the CDR3 is TGTGCCAGCAGCTTGCCCAGAAGGAGCTCCTACAATGAGCAGTTCTTC. Translating gives CASSLPRRSSYNEQFF.

This sequence joins TRBV4-1 and TRBJ2-2; 12 nucleotides match TRBD2. The CDR3 sequence is 19 residues long. Unmatched junction bases numbered 11, after V lost 1 base and J lost 5 bases. CDR1 and CDR2 (germline): MGHRA, YSYEKL. The CDR3 nucleotides read TGCGCCAGCAGCCAAGTAGGGCTAGCGGGGGGGCCTAAAACCGGGGAGCTGTTTTTT. Translation gives CASSQVGLAGGPKTGELFF.

This chain uses TRBV6-1 with TRBJ1-2, with TRBD1 as a possible D gene (5 bases). The CDR3 spans 13 residues. The germline V and J ends were trimmed by 8 bases and 4 bases, with 14 bases remaining between them. Per germline, CDR1 MNHNS and CDR2 SASEGT. CDR3 in DNA: TGTGCCAGCGGGCTAGACAGCGGCTATGGCTACACCTTC. It yields the protein CASGLDSGYGYTF.

The chain uses TRBV19 and TRBJ2-1, with 7 positions matching TRBD2. J lost 10 bases, V lost 5 bases, and 11 bases had no gene match. Germline V gene data show CDR1 as LNHDA and CDR2 as SQIVND (reference sequence). The CDR3 contains 14 residues. Here the CDR3 reads CASSPPGLPSEQFF. Here the CDR3 DNA reads TGTGCCAGTAGTCCACCGGGACTACCTTCCGAGCAGTTCTTC.

This clonotype was picked up many times. This chain connects TRBV29-1 to TRBJ2-7, with TRBD1 as a possible D gene (7 bases). The CDR3 length is 13 residues. Germline CDR1 and CDR2: SQVTM and ANQGSEA. V lost 4 bases and J lost 0, with 10 bases in between. The CDR3 DNA sequence: TGCAGCGTTGTGCGGGACAGCTCCTACGAGCAGTACTTC. Translated: CSVVRDSSYEQYF.

The chain carries TRBV28 and TRBJ2-3; 11 nucleotides line up with TRBD2. V lost 5 bases, J lost 0 bases, and 10 bases stayed unmatched. The CDR3 runs 18 residues. Germline V gene data show CDR1 as MDHEN and CDR2 as SYDVKM. The CDR3 nucleotides are TGTGCCAGCAGTCCTCTCAGACTAGCGGGATATAGCACAGATACGCAGTATTTT. Translation gives CASSPLRLAGYSTDTQYF.

This clonotype was detected many times. The gene calls are TRBV29-1 and TRBJ2-3; the D is unclear. The V and J ends lost 7 bases and 2 bases respectively, with 16 bases between them. The CDR3 has 14 amino acids. Germline-derived CDR1 and CDR2 are SQVTM and ANQGSEA. In DNA form, the CDR3 reads TGCAGCGGGTCTAATTACGGTGCCACAGATACGCAGTATTTT. Translation gives CSGSNYGATDTQYF.

This clonotype was seen more than once but under ten times. The rearrangement joins TRBV20-1 to TRBJ2-3; 12 nucleotides agree with TRBD2. The germline CDR1 and CDR2 sequences are DFQATT and SNEGSKA (reference sequence). The CDR3 loop spans 14 amino acids. CDR3 sequence reads: CSEGLAGSTDTQYF. CDR3 in DNA: TGCAGCGAGGGACTAGCGGGCTCCACAGATACGCAGTATTTT.

The chain recombines TRBV10-3 with TRBJ1-2; no firm D call. The length of the CDR3 is 14 residues. CDR1 and CDR2 from the germline V gene are ENHRY and SYGVKD. V dropped 6 bases and J dropped 2 bases, with 13 bases sitting between them. The CDR3 nucleotides read TGTGCCATCAGCCCGGGCCCCGAGAACTATGGCTACACCTTC. It yields the protein CAISPGPENYGYTF.

This clonotype was seen a handful of times. The chain recombines TRBV27 with TRBJ2-1; D remains unclear. The CDR3 extends over 15 amino acids. Germline CDR1 MNHEY, CDR2 SMNVEV (reference sequence). The V end was cut by 0 bases, the J end by 0 bases, with 6 bases between. CDR3 sequence reads: CASSLSSLSYNEQFF. CDR3 nucleotides: TGTGCCAGCAGTTTATCCTCCCTCTCCTACAATGAGCAGTTCTTC.

This chain uses TRBV6-1 with TRBJ1-1, with D uncertain. Germline V gene sequence: CDR1 MNHNS, CDR2 SASEGT. Trimming pared 5 bases from V and 8 bases from J, leaving 9 bases between. The CDR3 loop spans 11 amino acids. Here the CDR3 reads CASSLSREAFF. DNA of the CDR3: TGTGCCAGCAGTCTAAGTCGGGAAGCTTTCTTT.

The V and J genes are TRBV20-1 and TRBJ2-7; D perhaps matches TRBD1 (6 bases). Per the germline V gene, CDR1 is DFQATT and CDR2 is SNEGSKA (reference sequence). Between the trimmed V and J ends, which lost 6 bases and 3 bases, there was a span of 12 bases. CDR3 length equals 12 residues. CDR3 coding DNA: TGCAGTGCCCAGAGACAGGACTACGAGCAGTACTTC. Protein sequence: CSAQRQDYEQYF.

This clonotype was found a few times. The chain links TRBV20-1 to TRBJ2-1; 9 positions agree with TRBD2. This CDR3 contains 16 residues. Per the germline V gene, CDR1 is DFQATT and CDR2 is SNEGSKA (reference sequence). The V and J ends lost 1 base and 7 bases, in that order; junction bases with no gene match: 11. The chain's CDR3 is CSARVAAGGRENEQFF. The DNA for the CDR3 is TGCAGTGCTAGAGTTGCGGCGGGAGGGCGGGAAAATGAGCAGTTCTTC.

The chain uses TRBV11-2 and TRBJ2-3; D might be TRBD2 (5 bases). V was trimmed by 5 bases and J by 2 bases, leaving 14 bases between them. CDR3 length equals 15 residues. Germline-derived CDR1 and CDR2 are SGHAT and FQNNGV. CDR3 nucleotide sequence: TGTGCCAGCAGCCTTGGACTCTTACACACAGATACGCAGTATTTT. Translating it yields CASSLGLLHTDTQYF.

The chain carries TRBV11-2 and TRBJ2-7, with TRBD2 identical over 8 bases. After removal of 5 bases from V and 7 bases from J, the junction contained 10 bases not matched to a gene. This CDR3 is built from 14 residues. CDR1 is SGHAT, CDR2 FQNNGV, per germline. The CDR3 DNA sequence: TGTGCCAGCAGCCTCCCGGGACTAGGCTATGAGCAGTACTTC. It encodes CASSLPGLGYEQYF.

This clonotype was found a few times. The genes are TRBV7-9 and TRBJ2-5, with TRBD2 as a possible D gene (6 bases). CDR1 SEHNR and CDR2 FQNEAQ come from the germline V gene (reference sequence). This CDR3 spans 14 amino acids. V shed 3 bases and J shed 5 bases, with 13 bases lying between them. CDR3 protein: CASSFAAGRETQYF. The CDR3 DNA sequence: TGTGCCAGCAGCTTTGCTGCGGGAAGGGAGACCCAGTACTTC.

In its sample, this clonotype was seen a few times. This chain connects TRBV5-4 to TRBJ1-5; D perhaps matches TRBD1 (6 bases). The germline V gene encodes CDR1 SGHNT and CDR2 YYREEE (reference sequence). The CDR3 totals 17 residues. Trimming removed 3 bases from V and 7 bases from J, with 23 bases in between. In DNA form, the CDR3 reads TGTGCCAGCAGCTACAAATCCGGAAGGGACAATGAACAGCCCCAGCATTTT. Translation: CASSYKSGRDNEQPQHF.

This clonotype was picked up a small number of times. This chain uses TRBV25-1 with TRBJ1-1; D not certain. Looked up from germline, CDR1 is MGHDK and CDR2 is SYGVNS. The CDR3 has 13 amino acids. V gave up 1 base and J gave up 6 bases, with 9 bases separating them. CDR3 loop: CASSESSPAEAFF. In DNA form, the CDR3 reads TGTGCCAGCAGTGAATCCAGTCCAGCTGAAGCTTTCTTT.

On this clonotype: Possible read error: a much larger clone is one base away. This chain connects TRBV3-1 to TRBJ2-3; 10 positions match TRBD2. Germline lookup yields CDR1 LGHDT and CDR2 YNNKEL (reference sequence). The CDR3 has 14 amino acids. The DNA of the CDR3 is TGTGCCGGCAGCCAAGGACTAGCGGCAGATACGCAGTATTTT. Translating it yields CAGSQGLAADTQYF.

The J gene is TRBJ2-1, the V gene TRBV5-1, with D unclear. The CDR3 extends over 14 amino acids. Looked up from germline, CDR1 is SGHRS and CDR2 is YFSETQ. Trimming stripped 1 base from V and 6 bases from J, with 11 bases between. This CDR3 reads CASSLSGIFNEQFF. In DNA form, the CDR3 reads TGCGCCAGCAGCTTGTCTGGCATTTTCAATGAGCAGTTCTTC.

This clonotype was observed at least ten times. CDR3 DNA: TGTGCCAGCAGTTTTGAGAGGGGCTTTACCTACGAGCAGTACTTC. It yields the protein CASSFERGFTYEQYF. This chain joins TRBV12-3 or TRBV12-4 and TRBJ2-7; the D call may be TRBD1 or TRBD2 (5 bases each). V gave up 3 bases and J gave up 2 bases, with 14 bases separating them. The CDR3 is 15 residues long.

Worth noting for this clonotype: Possible read error: a much larger clone is one base away. Here the CDR3 reads CASSLPTGTGDDEQYF. CDR3 in DNA: TGCGCCAGCAGCTTGCCCACCGGGACAGGAGACGATGAGCAGTACTTC. V and J are TRBV5-1 and TRBJ2-5; TRBD1 matches at 8 bases. CDR1 is SGHRS and CDR2 is YFSETQ in the germline V gene. CDR3 length: 16 amino acids. The trim removed 1 base at V and 11 bases at J, leaving 16 bases unmatched.

This chain's CDR3 is CASTLLGTGFGGYTF. CDR3 DNA: TGTGCCAGCACCCTTTTGGGCACGGGGTTTGGAGGCTACACCTTC. V gene TRBV12-3 or TRBV12-4 combines with J gene TRBJ1-2; D not resolved. The CDR3 has 15 residues. V lost 7 bases to trimming and J lost 8 bases, with 23 bases between them.

This clonotype was seen ten or more times. The chain links TRBV27 to TRBJ2-7; TRBD1 agrees at 7 bases. V shed 11 bases and J 4 bases; nucleotides not matched to a gene: 11. Per germline, CDR1 MNHEY and CDR2 SMNVEV (reference sequence). The CDR3 has 13 amino acids. The CDR3 bases are TGTGCCGTACAACCAGGGGGAAGATACGAGCAGTACTTC. This encodes CAVQPGGRYEQYF.

This clonotype was recorded many times. The chain uses TRBV20-1 and TRBJ2-5; D is unclear. Trimming removed 2 bases from V and 2 bases from J, with 9 bases in between. Germline-derived CDR1 and CDR2 are DFQATT and SNEGSKA (reference sequence). CDR3 length: 13 residues. The CDR3 loop reads CSARSELQETQYF. Written as DNA, the CDR3 is TGCAGTGCTAGATCCGAGCTTCAAGAGACCCAGTACTTC.

This clonotype occurred a few times. This rearrangement joins TRBV10-3 to TRBJ2-3, with 9 bases lining up with TRBD2. The CDR3 is 13 amino acids. Germline V CDR1 and CDR2: ENHRY, SYGVKD. J was trimmed by 2 bases and V by 10 bases; bases with no gene match: 4. CDR3 DNA: TGTGCCACTTTAGCGGGGGACACAGATACGCAGTATTTT. This encodes CATLAGDTDTQYF.